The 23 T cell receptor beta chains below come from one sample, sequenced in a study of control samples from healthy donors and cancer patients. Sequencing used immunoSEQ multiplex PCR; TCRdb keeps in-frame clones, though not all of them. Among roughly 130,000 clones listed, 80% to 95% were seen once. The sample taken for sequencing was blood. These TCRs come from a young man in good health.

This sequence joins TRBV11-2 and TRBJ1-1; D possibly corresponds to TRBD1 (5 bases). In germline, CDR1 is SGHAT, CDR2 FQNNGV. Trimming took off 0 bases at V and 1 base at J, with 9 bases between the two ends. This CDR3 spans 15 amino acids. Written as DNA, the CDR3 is TGTGCCAGCAGCTTAGACATCGGGACGAACACTGAAGCTTTCTTT. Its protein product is CASSLDIGTNTEAFF.

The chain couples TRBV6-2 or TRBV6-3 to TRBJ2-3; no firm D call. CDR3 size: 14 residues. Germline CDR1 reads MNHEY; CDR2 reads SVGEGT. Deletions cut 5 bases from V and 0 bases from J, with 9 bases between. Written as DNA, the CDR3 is TGTGCCAGCAGTCAGTCGGACAGCACAGATACGCAGTATTTT. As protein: CASSQSDSTDTQYF.

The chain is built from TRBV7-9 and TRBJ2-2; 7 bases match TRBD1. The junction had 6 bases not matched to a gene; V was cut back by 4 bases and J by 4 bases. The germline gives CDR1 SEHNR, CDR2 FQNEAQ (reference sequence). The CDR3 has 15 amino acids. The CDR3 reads CASSSSRDSTGELFF. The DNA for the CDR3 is TGTGCCAGCAGCTCGTCCCGGGACAGCACCGGGGAGCTGTTTTTT.

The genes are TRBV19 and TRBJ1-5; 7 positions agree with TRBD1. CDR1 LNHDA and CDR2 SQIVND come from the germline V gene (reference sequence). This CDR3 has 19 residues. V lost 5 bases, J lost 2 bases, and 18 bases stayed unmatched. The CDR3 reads CASSVPGDRDILGNQPQHF. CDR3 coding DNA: TGTGCCAGTAGTGTCCCGGGAGACAGGGATATACTGGGCAATCAGCCCCAGCATTTT.

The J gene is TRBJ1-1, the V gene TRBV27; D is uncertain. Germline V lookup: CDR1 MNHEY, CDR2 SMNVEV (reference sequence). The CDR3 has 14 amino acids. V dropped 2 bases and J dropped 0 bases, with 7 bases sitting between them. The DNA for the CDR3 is TGTGCCAGCAGTTTAGGCCAGATGAACACTGAAGCTTTCTTT. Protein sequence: CASSLGQMNTEAFF.

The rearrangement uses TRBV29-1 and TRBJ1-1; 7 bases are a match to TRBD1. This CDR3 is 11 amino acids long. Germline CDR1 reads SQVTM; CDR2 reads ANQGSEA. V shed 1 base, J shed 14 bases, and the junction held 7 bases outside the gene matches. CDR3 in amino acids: CSVEGSGQKFF. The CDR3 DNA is TGCAGCGTTGAAGGTTCGGGACAGAAGTTCTTT.

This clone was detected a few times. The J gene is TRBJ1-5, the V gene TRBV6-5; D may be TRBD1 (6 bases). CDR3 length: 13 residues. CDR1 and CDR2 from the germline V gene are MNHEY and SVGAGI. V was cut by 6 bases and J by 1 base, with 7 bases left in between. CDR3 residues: CASRQGSNQPQHF. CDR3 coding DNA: TGTGCCAGCAGACAGGGCAGCAATCAGCCCCAGCATTTT.

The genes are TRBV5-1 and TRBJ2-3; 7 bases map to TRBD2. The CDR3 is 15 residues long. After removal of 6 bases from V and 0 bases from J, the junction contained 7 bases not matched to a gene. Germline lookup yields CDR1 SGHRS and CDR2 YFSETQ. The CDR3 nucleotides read TGCGCCAGCATCCCCAGCGGGGTAAGCACAGATACGCAGTATTTT. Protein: CASIPSGVSTDTQYF. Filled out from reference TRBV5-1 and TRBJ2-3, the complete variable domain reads KAGVTQTPRYLIKTRGQQVTLSCSPISGHRSVSWYQQTPGQGLQFLFEYFSETQRNKGNFPGRFSGRQFSNSRSEMNVSTLELGDSALYLCASIPSGVSTDTQYFGPGTRLTVL.

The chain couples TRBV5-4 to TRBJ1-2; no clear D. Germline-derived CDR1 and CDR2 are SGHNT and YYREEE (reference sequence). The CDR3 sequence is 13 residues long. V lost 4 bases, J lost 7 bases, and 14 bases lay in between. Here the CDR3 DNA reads TGTGCCAGCAGCCCACTCAGCGGGGTTGGCTACACCTTC. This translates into CASSPLSGVGYTF.

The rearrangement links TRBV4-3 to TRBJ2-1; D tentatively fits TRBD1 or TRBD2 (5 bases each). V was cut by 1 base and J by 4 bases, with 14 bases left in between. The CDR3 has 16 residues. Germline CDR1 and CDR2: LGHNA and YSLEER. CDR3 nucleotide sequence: TGCGCCAGCAGCCAAGTCGCCGGGACCCTTTACAATGAGCAGTTCTTC. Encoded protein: CASSQVAGTLYNEQFF.

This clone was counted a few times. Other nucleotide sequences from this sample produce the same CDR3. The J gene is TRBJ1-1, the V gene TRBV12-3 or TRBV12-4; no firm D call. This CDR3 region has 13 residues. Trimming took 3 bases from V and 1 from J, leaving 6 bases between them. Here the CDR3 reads CASSLGGNTEAFF. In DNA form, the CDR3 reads TGTGCCAGCAGTTTGGGAGGGAACACTGAAGCTTTCTTT.

The CDR3 sequence is CASTPRYSSGNTIYF. CDR3 bases: TGTGCCAGCACTCCGAGGTACAGCTCTGGAAACACCATATATTTT. The rearrangement joins TRBV6-5 to TRBJ1-3; D call uncertain. The V end was cut by 7 bases, the J end by 0 bases, with 13 bases between. The CDR3 sequence is 15 residues long. Per germline, CDR1 MNHEY and CDR2 SVGAGI.

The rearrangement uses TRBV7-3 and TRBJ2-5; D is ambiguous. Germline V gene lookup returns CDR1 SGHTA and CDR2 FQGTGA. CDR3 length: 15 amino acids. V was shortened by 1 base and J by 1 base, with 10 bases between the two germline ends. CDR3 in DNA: TGTGCCAGCAGCTTAAGCGTGGGCGTCCAAGAGACCCAGTACTTC. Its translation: CASSLSVGVQETQYF.

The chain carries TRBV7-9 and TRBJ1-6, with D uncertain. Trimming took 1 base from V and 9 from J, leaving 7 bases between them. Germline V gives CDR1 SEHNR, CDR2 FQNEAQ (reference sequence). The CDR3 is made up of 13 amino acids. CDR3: CASSLGEGSPLHF. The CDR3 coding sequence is TGTGCCAGCAGCTTAGGAGAGGGTTCACCCCTCCACTTT.

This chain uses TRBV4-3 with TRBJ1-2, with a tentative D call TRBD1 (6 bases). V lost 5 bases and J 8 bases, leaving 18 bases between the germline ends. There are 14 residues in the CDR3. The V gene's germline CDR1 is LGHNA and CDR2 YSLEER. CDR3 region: CASSISRDILGYTF. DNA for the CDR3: TGCGCCAGCAGCATCAGCCGGGACATATTAGGCTACACCTTC.

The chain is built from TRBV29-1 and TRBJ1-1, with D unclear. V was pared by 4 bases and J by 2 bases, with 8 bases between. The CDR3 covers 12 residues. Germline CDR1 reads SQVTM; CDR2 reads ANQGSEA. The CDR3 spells CSVARLNTEAFF. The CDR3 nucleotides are TGCAGCGTTGCCAGACTAAACACTGAAGCTTTCTTT.

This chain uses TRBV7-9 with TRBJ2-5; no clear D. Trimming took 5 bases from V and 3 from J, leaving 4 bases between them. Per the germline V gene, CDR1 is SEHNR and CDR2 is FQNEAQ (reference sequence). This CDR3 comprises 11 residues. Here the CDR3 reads CASSVKETQYF. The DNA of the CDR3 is TGTGCCAGCAGCGTAAAAGAGACCCAGTACTTC. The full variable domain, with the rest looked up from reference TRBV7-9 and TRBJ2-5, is DTGVSQNPRHKITKRGQNVTFRCDPISEHNRLYWYRQTLGQGPEFLTYFQNEAQLEKSRLLSDRFSAERPKGSFSTLEIQRTEQGDSAMYLCASSVKETQYFGPGTRLLVL.

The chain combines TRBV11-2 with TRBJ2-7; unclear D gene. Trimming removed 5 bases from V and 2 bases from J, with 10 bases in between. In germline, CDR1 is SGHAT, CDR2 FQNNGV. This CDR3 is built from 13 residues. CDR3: CASSPGAAYEQYF. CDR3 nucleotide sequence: TGTGCCAGCAGCCCGGGTGCCGCCTACGAGCAGTACTTC.

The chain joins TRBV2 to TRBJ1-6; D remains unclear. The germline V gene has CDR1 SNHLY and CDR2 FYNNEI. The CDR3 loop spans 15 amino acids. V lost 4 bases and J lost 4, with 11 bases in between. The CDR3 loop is CASSGDPRYNSPLHF. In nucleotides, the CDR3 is TGTGCCAGCAGTGGTGACCCCCGATATAATTCACCCCTCCACTTT.

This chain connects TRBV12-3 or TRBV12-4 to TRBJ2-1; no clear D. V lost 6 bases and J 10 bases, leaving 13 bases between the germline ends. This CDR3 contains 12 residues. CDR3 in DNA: TGTGCCAGCAGCGGAACCGATACAGAGCAGTTCTTC. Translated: CASSGTDTEQFF.

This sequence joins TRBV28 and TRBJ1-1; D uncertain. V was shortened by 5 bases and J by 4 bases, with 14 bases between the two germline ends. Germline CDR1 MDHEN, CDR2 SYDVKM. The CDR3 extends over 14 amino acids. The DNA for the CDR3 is TGTGCCAGCAGTCCGGCTTCGCACACCACTGAAGCTTTCTTT. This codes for CASSPASHTTEAFF.

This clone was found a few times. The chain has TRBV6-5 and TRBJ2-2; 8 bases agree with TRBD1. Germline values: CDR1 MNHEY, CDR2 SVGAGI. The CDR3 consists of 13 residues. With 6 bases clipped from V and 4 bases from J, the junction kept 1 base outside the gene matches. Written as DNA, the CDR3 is TGTGCCAGCAGCACAGGGGGCACCGGGGAGCTGTTTTTT. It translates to CASSTGGTGELFF.

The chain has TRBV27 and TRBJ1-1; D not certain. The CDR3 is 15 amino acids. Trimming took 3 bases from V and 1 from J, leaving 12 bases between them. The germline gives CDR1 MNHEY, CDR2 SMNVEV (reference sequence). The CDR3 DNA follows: TGTGCCAGCAGTTTCCTTGGGGATAAGAACACTGAAGCTTTCTTT. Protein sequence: CASSFLGDKNTEAFF.